Shown below are 6 T cell receptor beta chains from a single sample sequenced in a study of cytomegalovirus exposure and HLA in healthy donors. Primers for the PCR totalled 60 Vbeta and 13 Jbeta. Assay: immunoSEQ multiplex PCR; the TCRdb copy retains only in-frame clones and omits some. Of some 110,000 clones in the sample, 70% to 80% were seen once. Sequencing was carried out using PBMCs. These receptors originate from a woman aged 45-60 years in good health and CMV-seropositive.

As DNA, the CDR3 is TGTGCCAGCAGCGTACTAGCGGGGGGGCCGAGGAATGAGCAGTTCTTC. This translates into CASSVLAGGPRNEQFF. This chain links TRBV5-8 with TRBJ2-1; 13 positions agree with TRBD2. Germline V CDR1 and CDR2: SGHTS, YDEGEE. The CDR3 runs 16 residues. The junction had 8 bases not matched to a gene; V was cut back by 4 bases and J by 7 bases. Filled out from reference TRBV5-8 and TRBJ2-1, the complete variable domain reads EAGVTQSPTHLIKTRGQQATLRCSPISGHTSVYWYQQALGLGLQFLLWYDEGEERNRGNFPPRFSGRQFPNYSSELNVNALELEDSALYLCASSVLAGGPRNEQFFGPGTRLTVL.

This chain links TRBV27 with TRBJ1-3; 11 nucleotides line up with TRBD1. The CDR3 length is 17 residues. The V gene's germline CDR1 is MNHEY and CDR2 SMNVEV (reference sequence). Trimming took 5 bases from V and 0 from J; bases not matched to a gene: 6. CDR3 residues: CASSGGTGGLSGNTIYF. The CDR3 bases are TGTGCCAGCAGTGGGGGGACAGGGGGTCTCTCTGGAAACACCATATATTTT.

This clone has a handful of counts. The junction differs from germline at one of its ends, possibly a read error. The chain uses TRBV28 and TRBJ2-6; 8 bases align to TRBD1. The CDR3 sequence is 17 residues long. Germline V gene sequence: CDR1 MDHEN, CDR2 SYDVKM. CDR3 nucleotides: TGTGCCAGCAATTTAGGGACAGGAACCTCTGGGGCCAACGTCCTGACTTTC. This encodes CASNLGTGTSGANVLTF.

J is TRBJ2-5 and V is TRBV5-1; the match to TRBD2 covers 8 bases. This CDR3 region has 17 residues. Germline assignment: CDR1 SGHRS and CDR2 YFSETQ. V lost 4 bases and J lost 5; bases outside the gene matches: 16. In nucleotides, the CDR3 is TGCGCCAGCAGCGGGATCACCGGGACTAGGTCCTCCGAGACCCAGTACTTC. Protein: CASSGITGTRSSETQYF.

V usage is TRBV30 and J usage is TRBJ2-5, with 14 bases matching TRBD2. The CDR3 length is 16 residues. The germline V gene has CDR1 GTSNPN and CDR2 SVGIG (reference sequence). V gave up 2 bases and J gave up 4 bases; unmatched junction bases: 6. The CDR3 region has the DNA TGTGCCTGGAGTAAACCGGGACTAGCGGGAGTAGAGACCCAGTACTTC. This sequence encodes CAWSKPGLAGVETQYF. The full variable domain, in which reference TRBV30 and TRBJ2-5 provide the parts outside the CDR3, is SQTIHQWPATLVQPVGSPLSLECTVEGTSNPNLYWYRQAAGRGLQLLFYSVGIGQISSEVPQNLSASRPQDRQFILSSKKLLLSDSGFYLCAWSKPGLAGVETQYFGPGTRLLVL.

This clone turned up a few times. The chain employs TRBV5-1 and TRBJ2-3; 10 positions agree with TRBD2. The junction had 7 bases not matched to a gene; V was cut back by 4 bases and J by 5 bases. The CDR3 loop spans 15 amino acids. Germline loops: CDR1 SGHRS, CDR2 YFSETQ. For the CDR3, the DNA is TGCGCCAGCAGCGGGCTAGCGGGAGTGGTAGATACGCAGTATTTT. It codes for CASSGLAGVVDTQYF.